The next 30 T cell receptor beta chains were all read from a single sample in a study of CD4 T cells in relation to SARS-CoV-2 and coronaviruses. CD4+ T cells from unexposed donors were obtained before the COVID-19 pandemic (2011-2018). CD4+ T cells were isolated from the cells after around 10 days of culture. No antigens are known for them. Repertoires were generated with immunoSEQ multiplex PCR, while TCRdb's copy carries only in-frame clones and drops some. The repertoire holds 21,000 or so clones, with approximately 72% as singletons. The sequencing input was CD4+ T cells from PBMCs, cultured in vitro. The source of these receptors is a human donor in good health.

V is TRBV13 and J is TRBJ2-5, with a possible D match to TRBD2 (6 bases). Trimming took 4 bases from V and 3 from J, leaving 21 bases between them. CDR1 and CDR2 (germline): PRHDT, FYEKMQ (reference sequence). The CDR3 has 17 residues. Here the CDR3 DNA reads TGTGCCAGCAGCTCAAAGGGACTCCTGTTTGACGAAGAGACCCAGTACTTC. Its protein product is CASSSKGLLFDEETQYF.

The chain carries TRBV10-3 and TRBJ2-7, with 12 bases lining up with TRBD2. This CDR3 is built from 16 residues. The junction had 12 bases not matched to a gene; V was cut back by 8 bases and J by 4 bases. The germline V gene has CDR1 ENHRY and CDR2 SYGVKD. CDR3: CAIASTSGSVYYEQYF. In nucleotides, the CDR3 is TGTGCCATCGCGTCGACTAGCGGGAGTGTCTATTACGAGCAGTACTTC.

The J gene is TRBJ2-5, the V gene TRBV15; D remains ambiguous. Germline values: CDR1 LNHNV, CDR2 YYDKDF (reference sequence). The CDR3 is made up of 13 amino acids. V was pared by 7 bases and J by 5 bases, with 14 bases between. CDR3 bases: TGTGCCACCACTATCCAGATGGGGGAGACCCAGTACTTC. Its protein is CATTIQMGETQYF.

This clone appeared a few times. This rearrangement joins TRBV5-1 to TRBJ1-1; D ambiguous. This CDR3 region has 15 residues. Germline loops: CDR1 SGHRS, CDR2 YFSETQ. Trimming shortened V by 1 base and J by 1 base, and 11 bases separated the two germline ends. The DNA of the CDR3 is TGCGCCAGCAGCTTGTCTGGGGAACCGAACACTGAAGCTTTCTTT. It is translated as CASSLSGEPNTEAFF.

CDR3 sequence: CASSGDILDWDNQPQHF. In DNA form, the CDR3 reads TGTGCCAGCTCGGGAGATATACTCGATTGGGACAATCAGCCCCAGCATTTT. The chain couples TRBV28 to TRBJ1-5; D unclear. This CDR3 is built from 17 residues. The ends were cut back, 8 bases at V and 3 bases at J, with 23 bases in the middle. Per germline, CDR1 MDHEN and CDR2 SYDVKM.

The rearrangement links TRBV4-1 to TRBJ1-6; a weak D match, TRBD1 (5 bases). Germline V CDR1 and CDR2: MGHRA, YSYEKL. The CDR3 runs 17 residues. Trimming cost V 2 bases and J 6 bases, with 17 bases left between them. The CDR3 coding sequence is TGCGCCAGCAGCCAAACAGTAACGAGGGGTCCTAATTCACCCCTCCACTTT. The encoded protein is CASSQTVTRGPNSPLHF.

The V call is TRBV12-5, the J call TRBJ2-3; D gene ambiguous. The CDR3 is made up of 13 amino acids. From germline, CDR1 is LGHNT and CDR2 FRNRAP. Trimming took off 3 bases at V and 1 base at J, with 5 bases between the two ends. The CDR3 DNA sequence: TGTGCTAGTGGTTTAGACGGCACAGATACGCAGTATTTT. Its translation is CASGLDGTDTQYF.

The J gene is TRBJ1-1, the V gene TRBV3-1 (or the pseudogene TRBV3-2); D unresolved. The CDR3 covers 14 residues. In germline, CDR1 is LGHDT, CDR2 YNNKEL (reference sequence). Trimming took off 4 bases at V and 0 bases at J, with 9 bases between the two ends. CDR3 region: CASSLKDLNTEAFF. The DNA for the CDR3 is TGTGCCAGCAGCCTAAAAGACTTGAACACTGAAGCTTTCTTT.

The chain has TRBV24-1 and TRBJ2-2, with a weak D call TRBD1 (6 bases). CDR1 and CDR2 (germline): KGHDR, SFDVKD. The CDR3 contains 14 residues. The V gene lost 6 bases and the J gene lost 0 bases, with 7 bases spanning the gap. The CDR3, as DNA: TGTGCCACCAGTAGGACAGCGAACACCGGGGAGCTGTTTTTT. Its protein product is CATSRTANTGELFF.

V and J are TRBV19 and TRBJ1-2, with a tentative D call TRBD1 (6 bases). The CDR3 consists of 13 residues. Germline CDR1 LNHDA, CDR2 SQIVND (reference sequence). The ends were cut back, 6 bases at V and 6 bases at J, with 14 bases in the middle. The CDR3 sequence: CASSEQGSDGYTF. CDR3 DNA sequence: TGTGCCAGTAGCGAACAGGGTTCCGATGGCTACACCTTC.

The chain joins TRBV18 to TRBJ2-5; 9 positions match TRBD1. The V and J ends lost 2 bases and 3 bases, in that order; junction bases with no gene match: 7. The CDR3 sequence is 16 residues long. Germline lookup yields CDR1 KGHSH and CDR2 LQKENI. CDR3 region: CASSPNTGGAEETQYF. In nucleotides, the CDR3 is TGTGCCAGCTCACCAAATACAGGGGGCGCGGAAGAGACCCAGTACTTC.

The chain has TRBV7-2 and TRBJ2-2; the D gene is possibly TRBD2 (5 bases). The ends were cut back, 6 bases at V and 1 base at J, with 9 bases in the middle. The CDR3 sequence is 14 residues long. CDR1 and CDR2 (germline): SGHTA, FQGNSA. CDR3 region: CASRLDWNTGELFF. CDR3 sequence (DNA): TGTGCCAGCAGATTGGACTGGAACACCGGGGAGCTGTTTTTT. The full variable domain, in which reference TRBV7-2 and TRBJ2-2 provide the parts outside the CDR3, is GAGVSQSPSNKVTEKGKDVELRCDPISGHTALYWYRQSLGQGLEFLIYFQGNSAPDKSGLPSDRFSAERTGGSVSTLTIQRTQQEDSAVYLCASRLDWNTGELFFGEGSRLTVL.

This clone has a handful of counts. The chain joins TRBV7-8 to TRBJ2-7; TRBD2 matches 12 bases. In germline, CDR1 is SGHVS, CDR2 FQNEAQ. V lost 5 bases, J lost 5 bases, and 13 bases stayed unmatched. The CDR3 has 17 residues. The CDR3 spells CASSEDGLAGNVDEQYF. CDR3 bases: TGTGCCAGCAGCGAAGACGGACTAGCGGGAAATGTAGACGAGCAGTACTTC.

The gene calls are TRBV30 and TRBJ1-5; perhaps TRBD1 as D (5 bases). Per germline, CDR1 GTSNPN and CDR2 SVGIG (reference sequence). The CDR3 is made up of 15 amino acids. Trimming removed 2 bases at V and 15 bases at J, with 26 bases between. CDR3 DNA sequence: TGTGCCTGGAGTCGAACCGATGGACCTCCGGGACCCAGGCATTTT. As protein: CAWSRTDGPPGPRHF.

This clone was found a few times. The genes are TRBV3-1 (or the pseudogene TRBV3-2) and TRBJ2-1, with 13 bases that match TRBD2. The V gene end was trimmed by 6 bases and the J gene end by 6 bases; junction bases not matched to a gene: 5. This CDR3 is built from 15 residues. CDR1 and CDR2 from the germline V gene are LGHDT and YNNKEL (reference sequence). The CDR3 here is CASSHTSGRANEQFF. As DNA, the CDR3 is TGTGCCAGCAGTCATACTAGCGGGAGGGCCAATGAGCAGTTCTTC.

The chain couples TRBV6-5 to TRBJ1-5; no reliable D call. The CDR3 is 12 amino acids. The germline V gene has CDR1 MNHEY and CDR2 SVGAGI. Deletions cut 6 bases from V and 4 bases from J, with 7 bases between. The CDR3 coding sequence is TGTGCCAGCAGCAAACTAAATCAGCCCCAGCATTTT. This encodes CASSKLNQPQHF.

The rearrangement links TRBV2 to TRBJ1-5; 9 nucleotides align to TRBD1. The junction had 11 bases not matched to a gene; V was cut back by 7 bases and J by 7 bases. This CDR3 region has 15 residues. CDR1 and CDR2 from the germline V gene are SNHLY and FYNNEI. The CDR3 is CASNRGRQGEQPQHF. CDR3 coding DNA: TGTGCCAGCAATCGGGGACGACAGGGGGAACAGCCCCAGCATTTT.

The CDR3 nucleotides are TGTGCCAGCAGTTACGGTACAGAGAACACTGAAGCTTTCTTT. Translating gives CASSYGTENTEAFF. V and J are TRBV6-5 and TRBJ1-1; no reliable D call. The CDR3 has 14 residues. CDR1 MNHEY and CDR2 SVGAGI come from the germline V gene. The germline V and J ends were trimmed by 2 bases and 1 base, with 8 bases remaining between them.

The V and J genes are TRBV5-1 and TRBJ2-1; 13 bases are a match to TRBD2. The CDR3 sequence is 16 residues long. Germline CDR1 is SGHRS and CDR2 is YFSETQ. V dropped 7 bases and J dropped 3; count of bases not matched to a gene: 7. The CDR3 DNA sequence: TGCGCCAGCGCAGGACTAGCGGGAGACTTCTACAATGAGCAGTTCTTC. This sequence encodes CASAGLAGDFYNEQFF.

The chain joins TRBV25-1 to TRBJ2-3, with TRBD2 as a possible D gene (7 bases). CDR3 size: 17 residues. Trimming stripped 3 bases from V and 5 bases from J, with 21 bases between. CDR1 and CDR2 from the germline V gene are MGHDK and SYGVNS. The chain's CDR3 is CASSEERGGGPIDTQYF. CDR3 DNA: TGTGCCAGCAGTGAGGAAAGGGGGGGAGGGCCAATAGATACGCAGTATTTT.

This sequence joins TRBV5-1 and TRBJ2-1, with D unclear. This CDR3 has 13 amino acids. The V and J ends lost 0 bases and 5 bases respectively, with 6 bases between them. Germline V gene sequence: CDR1 SGHRS, CDR2 YFSETQ. CDR3 protein: CASSLEQHNEQFF. The DNA of the CDR3 is TGCGCCAGCAGCTTGGAACAGCACAATGAGCAGTTCTTC.

In this sample, this clone turned up once. This chain connects TRBV28 to TRBJ2-7; D is perhaps TRBD1 or TRBD2 (5 bases each). The V gene's germline CDR1 is MDHEN and CDR2 SYDVKM. There are 15 residues in the CDR3. Deletions cut 3 bases from V and 2 bases from J, with 14 bases between. CDR3 nucleotides: TGTGCCAGCAGTTTTGACTACCGGGACCCCTACGAGCAGTACTTC. Translated: CASSFDYRDPYEQYF. Drawing the rest from reference TRBV28 and TRBJ2-7, the complete variable domain is DVKVTQSSRYLVKRTGEKVFLECVQDMDHENMFWYRQDPGLGLRLIYFSYDVKMKEKGDIPEGYSVSREKKERFSLILESASTNQTSMYLCASSFDYRDPYEQYFGPGTRLTVT.

The chain couples TRBV28 to TRBJ1-2, with D possibly matching TRBD1 (5 bases). Germline assignment: CDR1 MDHEN and CDR2 SYDVKM. This CDR3 spans 14 amino acids. The V gene lost 6 bases and the J gene lost 7 bases, with 18 bases spanning the gap. The CDR3 loop reads CASSRTGVTLGYTF. For the CDR3, the DNA is TGTGCCAGCAGCCGTACGGGGGTGACCCTTGGCTACACCTTC.

The V call is TRBV12-3 or TRBV12-4, the J call TRBJ1-1, with D perhaps TRBD1 (5 bases). This CDR3 is built from 13 residues. Between the trimmed V and J ends, which lost 3 bases and 4 bases, there was a span of 9 bases. CDR3 sequence (DNA): TGTGCCAGCAGTTTCAGGGAGGGCACTGAAGCTTTCTTT. Protein sequence: CASSFREGTEAFF.

The CDR3 here is CAWSGGDYGYTF. DNA of the CDR3: TGTGCCTGGAGCGGGGGAGACTATGGCTACACCTTC. V is TRBV30 and J is TRBJ1-2, with a tentative D call TRBD1 (5 bases). The germline V and J ends were trimmed by 3 bases and 3 bases, with 8 bases remaining between them. The CDR3 has 12 residues. The germline CDR1 and CDR2 sequences are GTSNPN and SVGIG (reference sequence).

The chain joins TRBV5-3 to TRBJ2-3; TRBD2 agrees at 14 bases. TRBV5-3 is assigned to the ORF class and has an uncertain function. CDR3 length: 16 amino acids. V trimming: 4 bases; J trimming: 4 bases; junction bases outside the gene matches: 5. The CDR3 coding sequence is TGTGCCAGAAGCCCGGGACTAGCGGGAGCGTCAGATACGCAGTATTTT. As protein: CARSPGLAGASDTQYF.

The chain couples TRBV18 to TRBJ2-5, with 8 bases identical to TRBD1. Trimming at V came to 0 bases and at J to 5 bases, leaving 5 bases not matched to a gene. This CDR3 is built from 15 residues. The germline CDR1 and CDR2 sequences are KGHSH and LQKENI. The CDR3 nucleotides read TGTGCCAGCTCACCACCTGCCAGGGGGCATGAGACCCAGTACTTC. Its protein is CASSPPARGHETQYF.

This chain links TRBV24-1 with TRBJ2-1, with 15 bases aligning to TRBD2. V gave up 4 bases and J gave up 9 bases; unmatched junction bases: 12. The CDR3 covers 18 residues. Germline V gene data show CDR1 as KGHDR and CDR2 as SFDVKD. The DNA for the CDR3 is TGTGCCACCAGTGACCGCGGGGCCGGGACTAGCGGGAGGAGTGAGCAGTTCTTC. It is translated as CATSDRGAGTSGRSEQFF.

The J gene is TRBJ1-3, the V gene TRBV12-3 or TRBV12-4; D ambiguous. V lost 5 bases and J lost 0, with 5 bases in between. The CDR3 loop spans 13 amino acids. The CDR3 coding sequence is TGTGCCAGCAGTAGCAGCTCTGGAAACACCATATATTTT. Translating gives CASSSSSGNTIYF.

The chain has TRBV10-1 and TRBJ2-7, with D hard to call. Germline V gene lookup returns CDR1 WNHNN and CDR2 SYGVQD (reference sequence). Trimming stripped 4 bases from V and 1 base from J, with 8 bases between. This CDR3 comprises 13 residues. The CDR3 coding sequence is TGCGCCAGCAGTGCCACGGATTCCTACGAGCAGTACTTC. This gives the protein CASSATDSYEQYF.